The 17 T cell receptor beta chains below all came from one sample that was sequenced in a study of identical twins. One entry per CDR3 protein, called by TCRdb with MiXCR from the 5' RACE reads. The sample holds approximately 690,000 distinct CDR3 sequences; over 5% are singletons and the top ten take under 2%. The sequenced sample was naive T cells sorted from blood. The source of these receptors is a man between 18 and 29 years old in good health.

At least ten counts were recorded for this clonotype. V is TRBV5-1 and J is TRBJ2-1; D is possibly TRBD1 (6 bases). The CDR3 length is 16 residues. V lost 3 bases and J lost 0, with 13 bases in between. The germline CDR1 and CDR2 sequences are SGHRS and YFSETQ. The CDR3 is CASSSSGDTSYNEQFF. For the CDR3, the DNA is TGCGCCAGCAGCTCATCCGGGGACACCTCCTACAATGAGCAGTTCTTC.

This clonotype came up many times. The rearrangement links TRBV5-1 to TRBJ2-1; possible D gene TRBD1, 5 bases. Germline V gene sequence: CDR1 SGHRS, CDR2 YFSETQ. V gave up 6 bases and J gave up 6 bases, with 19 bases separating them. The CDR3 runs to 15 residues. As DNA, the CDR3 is TGCGCCAGCAACGATCCAATAGGGGATCTCAATGAGCAGTTCTTC. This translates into CASNDPIGDLNEQFF.

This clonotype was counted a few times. The CDR3 sequence: CATSDFGGQTISTDTQYF. CDR3 nucleotide sequence: TGTGCCACCAGTGATTTTGGGGGACAAACGATTAGCACAGATACGCAGTATTTT. This chain uses TRBV24-1 with TRBJ2-3; D possibly corresponds to TRBD1 (6 bases). CDR1 is KGHDR, CDR2 SFDVKD, per germline. This CDR3 is 18 amino acids long. Trimming stripped 1 base from V and 0 bases from J, with 16 bases between.

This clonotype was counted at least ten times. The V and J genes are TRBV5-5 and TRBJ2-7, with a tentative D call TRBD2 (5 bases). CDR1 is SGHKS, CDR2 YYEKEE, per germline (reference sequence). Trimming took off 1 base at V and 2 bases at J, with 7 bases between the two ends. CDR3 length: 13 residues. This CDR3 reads CASSLLGAYEQYF. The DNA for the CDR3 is TGTGCCAGCAGCTTGCTGGGAGCCTACGAGCAGTACTTC. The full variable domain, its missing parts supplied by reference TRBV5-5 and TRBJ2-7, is DAGVTQSPTHLIKTRGQQVTLRCSPISGHKSVSWYQQVLGQGPQFIFQYYEKEERGRGNFPDRFSARQFPNYSSELNVNALLLGDSALYLCASSLLGAYEQYFGPGTRLTVT.

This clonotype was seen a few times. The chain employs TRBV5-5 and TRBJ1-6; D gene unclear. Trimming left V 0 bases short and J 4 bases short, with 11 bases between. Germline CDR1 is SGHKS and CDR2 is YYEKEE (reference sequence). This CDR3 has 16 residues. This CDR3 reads CASSLEMQAYNSPLHF. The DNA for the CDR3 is TGTGCCAGCAGCTTGGAAATGCAGGCTTATAATTCACCCCTCCACTTT.

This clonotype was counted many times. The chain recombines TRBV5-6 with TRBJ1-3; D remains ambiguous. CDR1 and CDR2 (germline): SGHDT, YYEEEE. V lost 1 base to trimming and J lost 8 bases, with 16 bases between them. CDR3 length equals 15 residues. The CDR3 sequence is CASSLNVGPADTIYF. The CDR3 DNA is TGTGCCAGCAGCTTGAATGTGGGCCCGGCGGACACCATATATTTT.

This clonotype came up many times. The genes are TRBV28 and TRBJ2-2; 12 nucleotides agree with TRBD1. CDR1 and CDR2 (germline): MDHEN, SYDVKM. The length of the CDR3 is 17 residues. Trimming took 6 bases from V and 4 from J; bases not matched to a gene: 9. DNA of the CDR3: TGTGCCAGCAGAACCGGGACAGGGGGCGCGATCACCGGGGAGCTGTTTTTT. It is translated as CASRTGTGGAITGELFF.

CDR3 sequence reads: CASSQANRLGSGELFF. CDR3 sequence (DNA): TGTGCCAGCAGCCAAGCAAACCGGCTAGGCTCCGGGGAGCTGTTTTTT. The rearrangement joins TRBV3-1 to TRBJ2-2; D gene unclear. CDR1 and CDR2 (germline): LGHDT, YNNKEL (reference sequence). The germline V and J ends were trimmed by 1 base and 6 bases, with 15 bases remaining between them. The CDR3 has 16 residues.

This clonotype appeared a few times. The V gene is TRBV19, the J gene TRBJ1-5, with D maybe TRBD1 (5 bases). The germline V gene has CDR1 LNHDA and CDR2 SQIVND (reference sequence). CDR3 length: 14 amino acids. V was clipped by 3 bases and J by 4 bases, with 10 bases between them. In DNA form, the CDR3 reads TGTGCCAGTAGTATTTCAGGGTCAAATCAGCCCCAGCATTTT. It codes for CASSISGSNQPQHF.

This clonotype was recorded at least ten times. CDR3 sequence: CASSYYADTGQGFSYEQYV. CDR3 nucleotides: TGTGCCAGCAGTTACTACGCCGATACGGGACAGGGTTTTTCCTACGAGCAGTACGTC. The rearrangement uses TRBV27 and TRBJ2-7; 9 positions match TRBD1. CDR1 and CDR2 (germline): MNHEY, SMNVEV (reference sequence). The CDR3 is made up of 19 amino acids. The V and J ends lost 4 bases and 1 base, in that order; junction bases with no gene match: 17.

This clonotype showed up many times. The CDR3 DNA follows: TGCGCCAGCAGCCAAGGGCCCCGGCTGGGGGAGCAGTTCTTC. As protein: CASSQGPRLGEQFF. This chain uses TRBV4-3 with TRBJ2-1; D is uncertain. CDR1 is LGHNA and CDR2 is YSLEER in the germline V gene. CDR3 size: 14 residues. V lost 1 base and J lost 10, with 14 bases in between.

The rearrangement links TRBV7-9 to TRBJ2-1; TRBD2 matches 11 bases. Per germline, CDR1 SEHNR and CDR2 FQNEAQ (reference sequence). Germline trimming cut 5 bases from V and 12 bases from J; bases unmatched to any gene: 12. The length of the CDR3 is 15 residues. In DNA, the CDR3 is TGTGCCAGCAGCCTTCTAGCGGGAGGACCACAGGGGCAGTTCTTC. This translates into CASSLLAGGPQGQFF.

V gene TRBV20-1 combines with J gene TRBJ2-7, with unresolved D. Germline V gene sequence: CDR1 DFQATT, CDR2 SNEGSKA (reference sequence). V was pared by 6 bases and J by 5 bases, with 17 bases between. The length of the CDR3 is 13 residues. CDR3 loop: CSAPNNRRNEQYF. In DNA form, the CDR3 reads TGCAGTGCCCCGAACAATAGACGGAACGAGCAGTACTTC.

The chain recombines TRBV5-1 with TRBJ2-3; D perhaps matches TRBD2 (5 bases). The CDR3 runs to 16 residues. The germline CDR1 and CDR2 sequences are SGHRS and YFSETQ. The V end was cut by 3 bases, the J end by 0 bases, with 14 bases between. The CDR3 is CASSSNFRTSTDTQYF. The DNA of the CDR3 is TGCGCCAGCAGCTCCAACTTTAGGACTAGCACAGATACGCAGTATTTT. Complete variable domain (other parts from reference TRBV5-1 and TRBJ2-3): KAGVTQTPRYLIKTRGQQVTLSCSPISGHRSVSWYQQTPGQGLQFLFEYFSETQRNKGNFPGRFSGRQFSNSRSEMNVSTLELGDSALYLCASSSNFRTSTDTQYFGPGTRLTVL.

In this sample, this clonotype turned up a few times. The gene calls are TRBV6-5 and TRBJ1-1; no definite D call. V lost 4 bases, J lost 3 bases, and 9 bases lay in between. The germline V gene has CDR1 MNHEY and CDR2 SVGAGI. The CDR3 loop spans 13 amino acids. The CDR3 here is CASSFLGHTEAFF. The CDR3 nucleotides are TGTGCCAGCAGTTTTTTGGGTCACACTGAAGCTTTCTTT.

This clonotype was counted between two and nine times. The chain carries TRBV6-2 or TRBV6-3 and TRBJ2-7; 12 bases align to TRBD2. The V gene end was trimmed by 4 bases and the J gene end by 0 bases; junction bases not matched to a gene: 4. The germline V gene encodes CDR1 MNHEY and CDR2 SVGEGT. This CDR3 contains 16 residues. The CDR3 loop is CASSSPTSGSSYEQYF. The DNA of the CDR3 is TGTGCCAGCAGTTCCCCGACTAGCGGGAGCTCCTACGAGCAGTACTTC.

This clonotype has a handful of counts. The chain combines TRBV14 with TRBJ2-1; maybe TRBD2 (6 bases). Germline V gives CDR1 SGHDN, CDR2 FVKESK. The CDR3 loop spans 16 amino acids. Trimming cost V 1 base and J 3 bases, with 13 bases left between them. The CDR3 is CASSQGMGLIYNEQFF. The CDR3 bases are TGTGCCAGCAGCCAAGGCATGGGACTGATCTACAATGAGCAGTTCTTC. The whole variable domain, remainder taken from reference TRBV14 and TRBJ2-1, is EAGVTQFPSHSVIEKGQTVTLRCDPISGHDNLYWYRRVMGKEIKFLLHFVKESKQDESGMPNNRFLAERTGGTYSTLKVQPAELEDSGVYFCASSQGMGLIYNEQFFGPGTRLTVL.